The clone carrying this T cell receptor (beta chain) was picked up one time. The antigen is undetermined. The CDR3 loop spans 13 amino acids. The germline CDR1 and CDR2 sequences are GTSNPN and SVGIG (reference sequence). V was pared by 1 base and J by 8 bases, with 3 bases of the junction left unmatched. The entry originates in a study of cytomegalovirus exposure and HLA in healthy donors. The study, taken as a whole, reports: In an earlier analysis, about 87% or about 30%: the productive usage of most TCR beta V segments.

The PCR used 60 Vbeta and 13 Jbeta primers. The assay was immunoSEQ multiplex PCR, and TCRdb's table has in-frame clones only and misses some. The table has 150,000 or so clones, about 75% seen once. The receptor comes from a female donor in good health and CMV-seronegative. The material sequenced was PBMCs. The rearrangement links TRBV30 to TRBJ1-2, with 11 bases that match TRBD1. The CDR3 DNA is TGTGCCTGGAGTGAGGGGACAGGGGGAGGCTACACCTTC. Encoded protein: CAWSEGTGGGYTF.